One T cell receptor (beta chain) is described in this entry. Its antigen remains unidentified. TCRdb re-analysed the RT-PCR reads in MiXCR, keeping a single row per CDR3 protein. The data contain about 800,000 distinct CDR3 sequences, approximately 22% of them singletons. These data originate in a study of response to subunit inactivated influenza vaccine. General study findings and limits: Authors suggested each seasonal influenza vaccination recruits few new T cells.

The sequence derives from a man aged 50 to 59 who received an inactivated influenza vaccine. Sequenced material: PBMCs from blood, taken less than 6 days after vaccination.

The CDR3 loop reads CSARMASGRALTDTQYF. The CDR3 DNA sequence: TGCAGTGCTAGGATGGCTAGCGGGAGGGCCCTCACAGATACGCAGTATTTT. V and J are TRBV20-1 and TRBJ2-3, with TRBD2 matching 12 bases. There are 17 residues in the CDR3. The germline gives CDR1 DFQATT, CDR2 SNEGSKA (reference sequence). With 3 bases clipped from V and 2 bases from J, the junction kept 9 bases outside the gene matches.